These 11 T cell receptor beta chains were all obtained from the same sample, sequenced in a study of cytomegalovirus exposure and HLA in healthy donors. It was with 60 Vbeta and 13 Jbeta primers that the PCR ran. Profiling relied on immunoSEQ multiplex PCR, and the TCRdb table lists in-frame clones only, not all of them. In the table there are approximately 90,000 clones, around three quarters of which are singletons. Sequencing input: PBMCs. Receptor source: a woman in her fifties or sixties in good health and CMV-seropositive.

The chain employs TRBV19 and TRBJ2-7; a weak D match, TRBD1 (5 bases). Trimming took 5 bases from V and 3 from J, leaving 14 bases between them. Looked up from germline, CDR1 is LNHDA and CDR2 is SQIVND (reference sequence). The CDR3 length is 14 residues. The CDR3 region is CASSDRSLGYEQYF. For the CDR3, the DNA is TGTGCCAGTAGTGACAGATCACTCGGCTACGAGCAGTACTTC.

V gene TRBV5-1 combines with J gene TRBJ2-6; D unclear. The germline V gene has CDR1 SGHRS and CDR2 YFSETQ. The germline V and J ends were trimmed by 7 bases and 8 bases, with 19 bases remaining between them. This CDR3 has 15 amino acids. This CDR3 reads CASLIGPSSPNVLTF. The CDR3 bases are TGCGCCAGCCTTATTGGGCCGTCCTCCCCCAACGTCCTGACTTTC.

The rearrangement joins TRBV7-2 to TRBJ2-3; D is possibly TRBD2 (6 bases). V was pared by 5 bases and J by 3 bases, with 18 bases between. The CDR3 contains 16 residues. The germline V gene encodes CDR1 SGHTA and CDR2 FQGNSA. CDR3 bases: TGTGCCAGCAGCCCCGCGATGCGGGAAGGGACAGATACGCAGTATTTT. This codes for CASSPAMREGTDTQYF.

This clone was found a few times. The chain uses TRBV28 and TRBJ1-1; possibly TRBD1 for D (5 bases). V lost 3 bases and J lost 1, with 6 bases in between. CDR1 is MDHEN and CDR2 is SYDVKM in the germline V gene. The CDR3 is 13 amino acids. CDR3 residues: CASSLGGNTEAFF. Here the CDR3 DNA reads TGTGCCAGCAGTTTGGGGGGGAACACTGAAGCTTTCTTT.

The CDR3 region is CASTMAQGFSDEQFF. In DNA, the CDR3 is TGTGCCAGCACGATGGCACAGGGGTTTTCGGATGAGCAGTTCTTC. The V call is TRBV6-6, the J call TRBJ2-1; TRBD1 matches at 7 bases. The CDR3 is 15 amino acids. Per the germline V gene, CDR1 is MNHNY and CDR2 is SVGAGI (reference sequence). J gave up 8 bases and V 7 bases, and 14 bases lay outside the gene matches.

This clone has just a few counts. The CDR3 spells CASTSVRNTGELFF. The CDR3 DNA is TGTGCCAGCACCTCCGTGAGAAATACCGGGGAGCTGTTTTTT. This sequence joins TRBV2 and TRBJ2-2, with unresolved D. Germline assignment: CDR1 SNHLY and CDR2 FYNNEI. The ends were cut back, 7 bases at V and 5 bases at J, with 14 bases in the middle. This CDR3 contains 14 residues.

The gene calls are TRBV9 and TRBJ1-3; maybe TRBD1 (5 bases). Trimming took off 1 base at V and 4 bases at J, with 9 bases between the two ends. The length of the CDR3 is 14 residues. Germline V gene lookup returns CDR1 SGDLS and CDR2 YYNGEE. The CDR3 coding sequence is TGTGCCAGCAGCGTATCCCACAGGGGAAACACCATATATTTT. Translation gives CASSVSHRGNTIYF.

The CDR3 DNA reads as TGTGCCAGCAGCCTAAGGGACAGCGGAAACAATGAGCAGTTCTTC. It codes for CASSLRDSGNNEQFF. V usage is TRBV7-9 and J usage is TRBJ2-1, with 7 bases matching TRBD1. The CDR3 spans 15 residues. Trimming at V came to 5 bases and at J to 5 bases, leaving 9 bases not matched to a gene. The germline gives CDR1 SEHNR, CDR2 FQNEAQ (reference sequence).

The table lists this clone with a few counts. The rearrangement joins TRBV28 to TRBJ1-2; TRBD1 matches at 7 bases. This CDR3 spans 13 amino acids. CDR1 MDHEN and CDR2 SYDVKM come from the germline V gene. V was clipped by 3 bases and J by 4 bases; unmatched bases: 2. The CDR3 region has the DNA TGTGCCAGCAGTTTGGGACAGACCTATGGCTACACCTTC. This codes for CASSLGQTYGYTF.

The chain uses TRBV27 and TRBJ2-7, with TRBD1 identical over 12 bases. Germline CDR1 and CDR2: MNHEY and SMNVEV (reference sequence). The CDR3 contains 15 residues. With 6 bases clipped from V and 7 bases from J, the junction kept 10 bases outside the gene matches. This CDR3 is CASRDRDRGPGEQYF. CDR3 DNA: TGTGCCAGCAGGGACCGGGACAGGGGGCCGGGGGAGCAGTACTTC.

This CDR3 is CATSRPGQGLYEQYF. The CDR3 DNA sequence: TGTGCCACCAGCAGACCGGGACAGGGGCTCTACGAGCAGTACTTC. The chain carries TRBV15 and TRBJ2-7; 10 nucleotides line up with TRBD1. CDR1 is LNHNV and CDR2 is YYDKDF in the germline V gene (reference sequence). With 2 bases clipped from V and 3 bases from J, the junction kept 4 bases outside the gene matches. The CDR3 sequence is 15 residues long.